One sample yielded the 9 T cell receptor beta chains listed below, sequenced in a study of beta chain features in type 1 diabetes. Study results and caveats: There was a moderate but significant shortening of TCRB CDR3s in all four CD4+ subsets of Type 1 diabetes patients.

Their antigens are not known. Every isolated RNA sample was fully reverse transcribed, so sequencing captured expressed TCRB transcripts. The protocol was immunoSEQ multiplex PCR, while the TCRdb copy is restricted to in-frame clones and leaves out a portion. The repertoire holds roughly 260,000 clones, with around 20% as singletons. The sequenced sample was naive CD4+ T cells from blood. The origin of the receptors is a middle-aged woman with type 1 diabetes.

V gene TRBV11-2 combines with J gene TRBJ2-2; D not resolved. CDR1 SGHAT and CDR2 FQNNGV come from the germline V gene. V lost 4 bases and J 6 bases, leaving 3 bases between the germline ends. The CDR3 contains 11 residues. The CDR3 sequence is CASSSSGELFF. CDR3 DNA: TGTGCCAGCAGCTCATCCGGGGAGCTGTTTTTT.

The chain combines TRBV6-5 with TRBJ2-3; TRBD2 aligns across 8 bases. Germline V gives CDR1 MNHEY, CDR2 SVGAGI. V shed 8 bases, J shed 1 base, and the junction held 8 bases outside the gene matches. The CDR3 has 15 amino acids. CDR3 coding DNA: TGTGCCAGCTCTAACGGGCGGGGGGGCACAGATACGCAGTATTTT. Its protein is CASSNGRGGTDTQYF.

In its sample, this clone was seen a few times. The CDR3 coding sequence is TGTGCCACCAGCAGCGAGGGACTAGCGGGGCTACTATACAACGAGCAGTACTTC. Residues: CATSSEGLAGLLYNEQYF. The rearrangement links TRBV15 to TRBJ2-7, with 13 bases lining up with TRBD2. Germline values: CDR1 LNHNV, CDR2 YYDKDF (reference sequence). The CDR3 loop spans 18 amino acids. V shed 3 bases and J 5 bases; nucleotides not matched to a gene: 13. The full variable domain, completed using reference TRBV15 and TRBJ2-7, is DAMVIQNPRYQVTQFGKPVTLSCSQTLNHNVMYWYQQKSSQAPKLLFHYYDKDFNNEADTPDNFQSRRPNTSFCFLDIRSPGLGDTAMYLCATSSEGLAGLLYNEQYFGPGTRLTVT.

The chain couples TRBV7-2 to TRBJ2-5; D gene uncertain. The V gene's germline CDR1 is SGHTA and CDR2 FQGNSA. The V and J ends lost 4 bases and 0 bases respectively, with 6 bases between them. The CDR3 is 13 amino acids. CDR3 amino acids: CASSSLYQETQYF. The CDR3 nucleotides read TGTGCCAGCAGCTCCTTGTACCAAGAGACCCAGTACTTC.

The chain combines TRBV7-2 with TRBJ2-7; D ambiguous. Germline CDR1 and CDR2: SGHTA and FQGNSA. This CDR3 has 14 residues. The V and J ends lost 4 bases and 0 bases respectively, with 10 bases between them. In nucleotides, the CDR3 is TGTGCCAGCAGCTCTGAGAGGAGCTCCTACGAGCAGTACTTC. Translated, it gives CASSSERSSYEQYF.

The V gene is TRBV4-3, the J gene TRBJ2-2; 8 bases line up with TRBD1. The junction had 6 bases not matched to a gene; V was cut back by 4 bases and J by 8 bases. The CDR3 is 14 residues long. Germline V lookup: CDR1 LGHNA, CDR2 YSLEER. CDR3 coding DNA: TGCGCCAGCAGCCTCGGACAGGGTGAAGGGGAGCTGTTTTTT. It is translated as CASSLGQGEGELFF.

This clone has a handful of counts. This rearrangement joins TRBV18 to TRBJ1-1; 10 positions agree with TRBD1. The CDR3 is 13 residues long. Per the germline V gene, CDR1 is KGHSH and CDR2 is LQKENI. V lost 8 bases, J lost 4 bases, and 4 bases stayed unmatched. CDR3 nucleotides: TGTGCCAGCAGGGGACAGGGGAGCACTGAAGCTTTCTTT. The encoded protein is CASRGQGSTEAFF. Full variable domain (outside the CDR3, taken from reference TRBV18 and TRBJ1-1): NAGVMQNPRHLVRRRGQEARLRCSPMKGHSHVYWYRQLPEEGLKFMVYLQKENIIDESGMPKERFSAEFPKEGPSILRIQQVVRGDSAAYFCASRGQGSTEAFFGQGTRLTVV.

This clone was picked up a small number of times. V gene TRBV25-1 combines with J gene TRBJ2-7; D gene uncertain. The length of the CDR3 is 15 residues. V shed 1 base and J shed 3 bases, with 13 bases lying between them. Germline loops: CDR1 MGHDK, CDR2 SYGVNS. This CDR3 reads CASSESGLRVYEQYF. CDR3 nucleotide sequence: TGTGCCAGCAGTGAATCCGGCCTCCGGGTCTACGAGCAGTACTTC.

This clone was found a few times. The chain joins TRBV5-1 to TRBJ2-1; 7 bases align to TRBD2. CDR3 length equals 14 residues. The V and J ends lost 4 bases and 10 bases, in that order; junction bases with no gene match: 11. CDR1 is SGHRS and CDR2 is YFSETQ in the germline V gene. CDR3 loop: CASSVGPGLSEQFF. CDR3 DNA sequence: TGCGCCAGCAGCGTAGGACCGGGACTATCCGAGCAGTTCTTC.